Included here is one T cell receptor beta chain sequence, with context. Antigen specificity is unknown. These data originate in a study of Ad26.COV2.S vaccination and SARS-CoV-2 variants. Notes on the study in general: Non-spike TCR breadth showed similarity between vaccine and placebo recipients. Marked by substantial breadth, spike-specific CD8+ and CD4+ T cell responses were reportedly seen after vaccination. Vaccinated individuals (as opposed to placebo recipients) had higher spike-specific TCR breadth. The TCR breadth and depth analyses may have produced an underestimate of total T cell responses.

The CDR3 sequence is 12 residues long. Germline V gene lookup returns CDR1 SSHAT and CDR2 FNYEAQ (reference sequence). Assay used: immunoSEQ multiplex PCR; TCRdb lists only in-frame clones, some missing. There are some 190,000 clones in the sample; around 88% occur only once, and about 5.5% lies in the top ten. The sample was peripheral blood, taken after recovery from COVID-19. The chain uses TRBV7-7 and TRBJ2-3; possibly TRBD2 for D (6 bases). This sequence originates from a human donor who had recovered from COVID-19. The CDR3 here is CASGPLTDTQYF. Written as DNA, the CDR3 is TGTGCTAGCGGACCCTTGACAGATACGCAGTATTTT.